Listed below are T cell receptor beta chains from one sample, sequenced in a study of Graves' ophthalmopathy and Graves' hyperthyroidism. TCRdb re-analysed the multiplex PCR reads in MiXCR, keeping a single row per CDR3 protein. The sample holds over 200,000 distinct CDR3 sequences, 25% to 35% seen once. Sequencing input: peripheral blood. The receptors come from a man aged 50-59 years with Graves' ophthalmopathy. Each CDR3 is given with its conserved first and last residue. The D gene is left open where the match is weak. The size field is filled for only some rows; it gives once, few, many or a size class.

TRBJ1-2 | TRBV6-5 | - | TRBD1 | CASSYRGTAYGYTF | TGTGCCAGCAGTTATCGCGGGACAGCTTATGGCTACACCTTC
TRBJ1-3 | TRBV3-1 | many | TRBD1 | CASSQDDRAGNTIYF | TGTGCCAGCAGCCAAGACGACAGGGCTGGAAACACCATATATTTT
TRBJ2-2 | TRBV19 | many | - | CASSIGFRTRGTGELFF | TGTGCCAGTAGTATAGGTTTTCGGACGAGGGGCACCGGGGAGCTGTTTTTT
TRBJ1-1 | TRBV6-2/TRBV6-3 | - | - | CASSWGVSEAFF | TGTGCCAGCTCCTGGGGGGTGTCTGAAGCTTTCTTT
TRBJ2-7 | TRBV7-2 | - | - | CASSLELVGYEQYF | TGTGCCAGCAGCTTAGAGTTGGTGGGCTACGAGCAGTACTTC
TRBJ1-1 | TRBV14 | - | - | CASSQERGGRTEAFF | TGTGCCAGCAGCCAAGAGCGGGGCGGGAGGACTGAAGCTTTCTTT
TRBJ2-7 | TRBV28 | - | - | CASSLPRDGYSYEQYF | TGTGCCAGCAGTTTACCCCGGGACGGTTATTCCTACGAGCAGTACTTC
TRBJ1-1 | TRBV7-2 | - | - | CASSLGSGSAFF | TGTGCCAGCAGCTTAGGATCAGGGTCTGCTTTCTTT
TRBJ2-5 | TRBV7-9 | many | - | CASSLASGRAYQETQYF | TGTGCCAGCAGCTTAGCCTCGGGACGGGCATACCAAGAGACCCAGTACTTC
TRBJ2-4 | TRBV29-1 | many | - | CSVEGDTEWNIQYF | TGCAGCGTTGAAGGGGACACCGAGTGGAACATTCAGTACTTC
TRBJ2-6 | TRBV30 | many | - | CAWSGSGANVLTF | TGTGCCTGGAGTGGTTCTGGGGCCAACGTCCTGACTTTC
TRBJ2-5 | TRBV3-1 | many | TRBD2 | CASSQGTSGRPETQYF | TGTGCCAGCAGCCAAGGGACTAGCGGGAGACCCGAGACCCAGTACTTC
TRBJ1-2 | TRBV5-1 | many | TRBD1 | CASSLADRAGGYTF | TGCGCCAGCAGCCTCGCGGACAGGGCAGGAGGCTACACCTTC
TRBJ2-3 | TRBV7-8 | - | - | CASSFGRWGTDTQYF | TGTGCCAGCAGCTTTGGGAGGTGGGGCACAGATACGCAGTATTTT
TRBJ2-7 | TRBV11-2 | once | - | CASSLAGRGWEQYF | TGTGCCAGCAGCTTAGCCGGGCGGGGATGGGAGCAGTACTTC
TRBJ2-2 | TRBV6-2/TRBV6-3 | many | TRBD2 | CASRTSGTGELFF | TGTGCCAGTAGAACTAGCGGCACCGGGGAGCTGTTTTTT
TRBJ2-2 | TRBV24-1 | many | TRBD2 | CATSDPAGTSVTGELFF | TGTGCCACCAGTGATCCCGCCGGGACTAGCGTTACCGGGGAGCTGTTTTTT
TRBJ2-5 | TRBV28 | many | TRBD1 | CASSSTGGLQTQYF | TGTGCCAGCAGCTCGACAGGGGGCCTGCAGACCCAGTACTTC
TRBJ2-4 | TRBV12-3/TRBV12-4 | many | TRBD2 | CASSLGGVKNIQYF | TGTGCCAGCAGTTTGGGGGGGGTCAAAAACATTCAGTACTTC
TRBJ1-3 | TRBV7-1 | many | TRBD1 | CASSSGALRDSWQAGNTIYF | TGTGCCAGCAGCTCTGGGGCGCTAAGGGACAGCTGGCAGGCTGGAAACACCATATATTTT
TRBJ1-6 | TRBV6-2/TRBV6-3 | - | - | CASSYTGPTHF | TGTGCCAGCAGTTACACCGGACCTACCCACTTT
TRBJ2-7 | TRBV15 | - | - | CATSRKTHSYEQYF | TGTGCCACCAGCAGAAAGACTCACTCCTACGAGCAGTACTTC
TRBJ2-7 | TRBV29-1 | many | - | CSVVWAGSYEQYF | TGCAGCGTTGTTTGGGCGGGCTCCTACGAGCAGTACTTC
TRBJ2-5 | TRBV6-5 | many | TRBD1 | CASSFTGVQGAQYF | TGTGCCAGCAGTTTTACCGGGGTCCAGGGGGCCCAGTACTTC
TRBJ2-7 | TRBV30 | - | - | CAWSIGHYEQYF | TGTGCCTGGAGCATCGGGCACTACGAGCAGTACTTC
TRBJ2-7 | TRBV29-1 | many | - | CSVVVADGGYEQYF | TGCAGCGTTGTAGTAGCAGACGGAGGATACGAGCAGTACTTC
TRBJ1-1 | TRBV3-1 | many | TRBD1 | CASSATGTGGTEAFF | TGTGCCAGCAGCGCAACCGGGACAGGGGGAACTGAAGCTTTCTTT
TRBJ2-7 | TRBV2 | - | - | CASKGSHPYEQYF | TGTGCCAGCAAGGGCAGCCACCCCTACGAGCAGTACTTC
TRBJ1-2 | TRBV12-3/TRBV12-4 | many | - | CASSFFDRRPYGYTF | TGTGCCAGCAGTTTTTTTGACCGTCGACCCTATGGCTACACCTTC
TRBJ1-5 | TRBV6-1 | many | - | CASRRTVSGPQHF | TGTGCCAGCAGACGGACAGTTTCTGGGCCCCAGCATTTT
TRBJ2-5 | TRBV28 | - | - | CATTTRSMGDQETQYF | TGTGCCACAACTACCCGTTCCATGGGGGATCAAGAGACCCAGTACTTC
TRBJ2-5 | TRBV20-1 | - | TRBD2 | CSTRTSGRGETQYF | TGCAGTACTAGGACTAGCGGGAGGGGGGAGACCCAGTACTTC
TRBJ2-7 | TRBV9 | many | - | CASSVGPGHPEQYF | TGTGCCAGCAGCGTAGGCCCAGGCCACCCCGAGCAGTACTTC
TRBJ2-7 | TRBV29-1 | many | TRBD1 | CSARTGTGGFEQYF | TGCAGCGCACGTACCGGGACAGGGGGCTTCGAGCAGTACTTC
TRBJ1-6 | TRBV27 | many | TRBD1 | CASSSDRASPLHF | TGTGCCAGCAGTTCGGACAGGGCTTCACCCCTCCACTTT
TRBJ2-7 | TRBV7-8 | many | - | CASSSQGGNYEQYF | TGTGCCAGCAGCTCCCAGGGGGGCAACTACGAGCAGTACTTC
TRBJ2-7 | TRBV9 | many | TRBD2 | CASSVASGPSYEQYF | TGTGCCAGCAGCGTTGCTAGCGGGCCTTCCTACGAGCAGTACTTC
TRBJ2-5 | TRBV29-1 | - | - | CSVELAFQHQETQYF | TGCAGCGTTGAGTTAGCGTTTCAACACCAAGAGACCCAGTACTTC
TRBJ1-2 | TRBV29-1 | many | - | CSVVRTPGYTF | TGCAGCGTTGTCCGGACACCCGGCTACACCTTC
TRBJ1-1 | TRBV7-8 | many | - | CASSPGLMNTEAFF | TGTGCCAGCAGCCCAGGACTGATGAACACTGAAGCTTTCTTT
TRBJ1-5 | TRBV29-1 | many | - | CSVQGHSNQPQHF | TGCAGCGTACAGGGTCATAGCAATCAGCCCCAGCATTTT
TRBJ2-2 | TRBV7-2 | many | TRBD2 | CASSLRRSGSLGTGELFF | TGTGCCAGCAGCCTACGGCGTAGCGGGAGCTTGGGCACCGGGGAGCTGTTTTTT
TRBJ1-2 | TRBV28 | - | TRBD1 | CASLNRGGGYTF | TGTGCCAGCTTGAACAGGGGAGGTGGCTACACCTTC
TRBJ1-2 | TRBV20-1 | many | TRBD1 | CSALTGEYGYTF | TGCAGTGCCCTGACAGGGGAATATGGCTACACCTTC
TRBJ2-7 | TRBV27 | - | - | CASSPLGGPPWEQYF | TGTGCCAGCAGTCCCCTCGGGGGTCCCCCTTGGGAGCAGTACTTC
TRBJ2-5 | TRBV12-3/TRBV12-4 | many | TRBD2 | CASAGTSGRSGETQYF | TGTGCCAGCGCCGGGACTAGCGGGAGAAGTGGGGAGACCCAGTACTTC
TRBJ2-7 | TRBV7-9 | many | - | CASSLAPVRRSGSYEQYF | TGTGCCAGCAGCTTAGCCCCGGTAAGGAGGTCTGGGAGCTACGAGCAGTACTTC
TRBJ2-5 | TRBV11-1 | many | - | CASSHPDGTQYF | TGTGCCAGCAGCCACCCGGACGGGACCCAGTACTTC
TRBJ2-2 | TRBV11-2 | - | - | CASSLEASTANTGELFF | TGTGCCAGCAGCTTAGAAGCTTCAACAGCGAACACCGGGGAGCTGTTTTTT
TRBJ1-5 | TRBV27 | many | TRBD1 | CASSAGQGGVYQPQHF | TGTGCCAGCAGTGCCGGACAGGGGGGTGTTTATCAGCCCCAGCATTTT
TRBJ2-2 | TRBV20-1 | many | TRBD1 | CSARETGRNGELFF | TGCAGTGCTAGGGAGACAGGGCGGAACGGGGAGCTGTTTTTT
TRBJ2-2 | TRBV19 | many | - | CASSIRYPGELFF | TGTGCCAGTAGTATCCGTTACCCCGGGGAGCTGTTTTTT
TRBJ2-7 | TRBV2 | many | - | CASSAPRAGTSYEQYF | TGTGCCAGCAGTGCTCCCAGAGCGGGCACTTCCTACGAGCAGTACTTC
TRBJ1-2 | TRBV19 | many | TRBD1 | CASSRSRDSYGYTF | TGTGCCAGTAGTCGAAGCCGGGACAGCTATGGCTACACCTTC
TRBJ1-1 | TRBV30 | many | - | CAWSVDGAEAFF | TGTGCCTGGAGTGTCGACGGGGCTGAAGCTTTCTTT
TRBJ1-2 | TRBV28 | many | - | CASTAGSLSYGYTF | TGTGCCAGCACAGCAGGGAGTTTGAGCTATGGCTACACCTTC
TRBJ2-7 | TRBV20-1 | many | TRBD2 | CSARTGTSGSRYEQYF | TGCAGTGCTAGAACGGGGACTAGCGGGAGTAGGTACGAGCAGTACTTC